These T cell receptor beta chains were read from a single sample in a study of blood T cells in healthy people across ages. MiXCR, applied by TCRdb to the 5' RACE reads, yields one record per CDR3 protein. The sample lists about 1,500,000 distinct CDR3 sequences, 35% to 45% occurring once. Sample: blood. Every receptor here comes from a woman between 18 and 29 years old in good health. Each CDR3 is given with its conserved first and last residue. The order of the fields is J gene, V gene, D gene, clone size, CDR3 DNA, CDR3 protein. A D gene is named only where the DNA matches it firmly. Size values are once, few and many counts, or a class for expanded clones, and some rows have none.

j_call: TRBJ2-3; v_call: TRBV29-1; d_call: NA; clone_size: few; cdr3_nt: TGCAGCGTTGAAGGGAAACACACAGATACGCAGTATTTT; cdr3_aa: CSVEGKHTDTQYF
j_call: TRBJ2-3; v_call: TRBV9; d_call: NA; clone_size: NA; cdr3_nt: TGTGCCAGCAGCTCCCCGGGGGGCGCCAGAGATACGCAGTATTTT; cdr3_aa: CASSSPGGARDTQYF
j_call: TRBJ1-1; v_call: TRBV6-6; d_call: NA; clone_size: few; cdr3_nt: TGTGCCAGCAGTTATGGGTCCCGAGGGAACACTGAAGCTTTCTTT; cdr3_aa: CASSYGSRGNTEAFF
j_call: TRBJ1-4; v_call: TRBV27; d_call: TRBD1; clone_size: few; cdr3_nt: TGTGCCAGCAGCCCAGCCCGGGACAGGGGTGAAAAACTGTTTTTT; cdr3_aa: CASSPARDRGEKLFF
j_call: TRBJ2-7; v_call: TRBV29-1; d_call: TRBD1; clone_size: few; cdr3_nt: TGCAGCGTCCTGACAGGGGGTGCCTACGAGCAGTACTTC; cdr3_aa: CSVLTGGAYEQYF
j_call: TRBJ2-6; v_call: TRBV19; d_call: NA; clone_size: NA; cdr3_nt: TGTGCCACCGCACAGGGTTCTGGGGCCAACGTCCTGACTTTC; cdr3_aa: CATAQGSGANVLTF
j_call: TRBJ2-1; v_call: TRBV24-1; d_call: NA; clone_size: NA; cdr3_nt: TGTGCCACCAGTGACCTACAGGGTGGGGGGGCTCGGAATGAGCAGTTCTTC; cdr3_aa: CATSDLQGGGARNEQFF
j_call: TRBJ1-2; v_call: TRBV2; d_call: NA; clone_size: many; cdr3_nt: TGTGCCAGCAATTTAGGGGATGGCTACACCTTC; cdr3_aa: CASNLGDGYTF
j_call: TRBJ1-2; v_call: TRBV3-1; d_call: NA; clone_size: NA; cdr3_nt: TGTGCCAGCAGCCAGAGGGCAGGCGACTATGGCTACACCTTC; cdr3_aa: CASSQRAGDYGYTF
j_call: TRBJ2-7; v_call: TRBV20-1; d_call: NA; clone_size: NA; cdr3_nt: TGCAGTGTGGGGCTGCAGAGCTACGAGCAGTACTTC; cdr3_aa: CSVGLQSYEQYF
j_call: TRBJ2-6; v_call: TRBV27; d_call: NA; clone_size: few; cdr3_nt: TGTGCCAGCTCCGGATATGACAAAGGAGCCAACGTCCTGACTTTC; cdr3_aa: CASSGYDKGANVLTF
j_call: TRBJ2-5; v_call: TRBV7-9; d_call: TRBD1; clone_size: NA; cdr3_nt: TGTGCCAGCAGCTATGTGGGGACAGAACAAGAGACCCAGTACTTC; cdr3_aa: CASSYVGTEQETQYF
j_call: TRBJ2-5; v_call: TRBV2; d_call: TRBD2; clone_size: few; cdr3_nt: TGTGCCAGCAGTGACCAGGGACTAGCGGGAGGTGAGCAGTACTTC; cdr3_aa: CASSDQGLAGGEQYF
j_call: TRBJ2-1; v_call: TRBV7-9; d_call: TRBD2; clone_size: few; cdr3_nt: TGTGCCAGCAGCCCAACCGGACTAGCGGGAATGTATGAGCAGTTCTTC; cdr3_aa: CASSPTGLAGMYEQFF
j_call: TRBJ2-1; v_call: TRBV7-2; d_call: NA; clone_size: NA; cdr3_nt: TGTGCCAGCAGCTTAGAAGGATTGGCTTGGGAGCAGTTCTTC; cdr3_aa: CASSLEGLAWEQFF
j_call: TRBJ2-7; v_call: TRBV12-3/TRBV12-4; d_call: TRBD1; clone_size: few; cdr3_nt: TGTGCCAGCAGTGATGACAGGGCCCACGAGCAGTACTTC; cdr3_aa: CASSDDRAHEQYF
j_call: TRBJ2-1; v_call: TRBV6-7; d_call: TRBD2; clone_size: NA; cdr3_nt: TGTGCCAGCAGTCAGACCGGGACTAGCCCTACCCTCTACAATGAGCAGTTCTTC; cdr3_aa: CASSQTGTSPTLYNEQFF
j_call: TRBJ2-6; v_call: TRBV7-9; d_call: NA; clone_size: NA; cdr3_nt: TGTGCCAGCAGCATCGCCGGCCTGGCCAACGTCCCGACTTTC; cdr3_aa: CASSIAGLANVPTF
j_call: TRBJ2-5; v_call: TRBV20-1; d_call: NA; clone_size: few; cdr3_nt: TGCAGTGCTATCCCAGGGAAAGAGACCCAGTACTTC; cdr3_aa: CSAIPGKETQYF
j_call: TRBJ2-2; v_call: TRBV14; d_call: TRBD1; clone_size: NA; cdr3_nt: TGTGCCAGCAGCCCGCTCGACAGGGGATGGGGGACCGGGGAGCTGTTTTTT; cdr3_aa: CASSPLDRGWGTGELFF
j_call: TRBJ2-3; v_call: TRBV20-1; d_call: TRBD2; clone_size: NA; cdr3_nt: TGCAGTGCGCACCCGGCAATAGCGGGGGGCACAGATACGCAGTATTTT; cdr3_aa: CSAHPAIAGGTDTQYF
j_call: TRBJ2-1; v_call: TRBV14; d_call: NA; clone_size: NA; cdr3_nt: TGTGCCAGCAGTGTTCAGCCCGGGACTCAGTACAATGAGCAGTTCTTC; cdr3_aa: CASSVQPGTQYNEQFF
j_call: TRBJ2-7; v_call: TRBV3-1; d_call: NA; clone_size: many; cdr3_nt: TGTGCCAGCAGCCCCCCCAGCAACGAGCAGTACTTC; cdr3_aa: CASSPPSNEQYF
j_call: TRBJ2-2; v_call: TRBV9; d_call: NA; clone_size: NA; cdr3_nt: TGTGCCAGCAGCACCCACGGGGAGCTGTTTTTT; cdr3_aa: CASSTHGELFF
j_call: TRBJ2-1; v_call: TRBV12-3/TRBV12-4; d_call: TRBD2; clone_size: NA; cdr3_nt: TGTGCCAGCAGTCCAGGGACTAGCGGGAGGGTCGGTGAGCAGTTCTTC; cdr3_aa: CASSPGTSGRVGEQFF
j_call: TRBJ2-7; v_call: TRBV27; d_call: NA; clone_size: NA; cdr3_nt: TGTGCCAGCAGTCCGACCGATGCCTACGAGCAGTACTTC; cdr3_aa: CASSPTDAYEQYF
j_call: TRBJ2-4; v_call: TRBV6-1; d_call: NA; clone_size: few; cdr3_nt: TGTGCCAGCAGCGAATCGGGGACAGCCAAAAACATTCAGTACTTC; cdr3_aa: CASSESGTAKNIQYF
j_call: TRBJ1-2; v_call: TRBV28; d_call: TRBD1; clone_size: NA; cdr3_nt: TGTGCCAGCTTAACAGGGGGCGGGTATGGCTACACCTTC; cdr3_aa: CASLTGGGYGYTF
j_call: TRBJ1-2; v_call: TRBV28; d_call: TRBD1; clone_size: once; cdr3_nt: TGTGCCAGCAGTGACACAGGGGGCATGAACTATGGCTACACCTTC; cdr3_aa: CASSDTGGMNYGYTF
j_call: TRBJ1-4; v_call: TRBV5-1; d_call: TRBD1; clone_size: NA; cdr3_nt: TGCGCCAGCAGCTTGGGCGACAGGGAAAATGAAAAACTGTTTTTT; cdr3_aa: CASSLGDRENEKLFF
j_call: TRBJ2-1; v_call: TRBV2; d_call: NA; clone_size: NA; cdr3_nt: TGTGCCAGCATTGACTATGAGCAGTTCTTC; cdr3_aa: CASIDYEQFF
j_call: TRBJ2-7; v_call: TRBV20-1; d_call: NA; clone_size: NA; cdr3_nt: TGCAGTGCTAGAGAAAAGGGGGGGTACGAGCAGTACTTC; cdr3_aa: CSAREKGGYEQYF
j_call: TRBJ1-3; v_call: TRBV20-1; d_call: TRBD1; clone_size: once; cdr3_nt: TGCAGTGCTAGCCCAGGGGGACTGGGAAACACCATATATTTT; cdr3_aa: CSASPGGLGNTIYF
j_call: TRBJ1-2; v_call: TRBV5-1; d_call: TRBD1; clone_size: NA; cdr3_nt: TGCGCCAGCAGCTTGTTGGCAGGGGGCACTGGCTACACCTTC; cdr3_aa: CASSLLAGGTGYTF
j_call: TRBJ2-3; v_call: TRBV20-1; d_call: NA; clone_size: NA; cdr3_nt: TGCAGTGCTGGAGATTCGGGAGCAGGGCGAGGCACAGATACGCAGTATTTT; cdr3_aa: CSAGDSGAGRGTDTQYF
j_call: TRBJ2-1; v_call: TRBV6-6; d_call: TRBD2; clone_size: few; cdr3_nt: TGTGCCAGCATCTTGAAGGAGCGGGGGGAATACAATGAGCAGTTCTTC; cdr3_aa: CASILKERGEYNEQFF
j_call: TRBJ2-7; v_call: TRBV11-2; d_call: NA; clone_size: NA; cdr3_nt: TGTGCCAGCAGCTTAATTCTTTCCTACGAGCAGTACTTC; cdr3_aa: CASSLILSYEQYF
j_call: TRBJ1-2; v_call: TRBV6-5; d_call: TRBD1; clone_size: NA; cdr3_nt: TGTGCCAGCAGTCCTCAGGACAGGGATGCGGATGGCTACACCTTC; cdr3_aa: CASSPQDRDADGYTF